The clone carrying this T cell receptor (beta chain) was observed a handful of times. Its matching antigen is unknown. The sample belongs to a study of spatial heterogeneity in lung cancer. General study points: Tumor mutation counts were tracked by expanded intratumoral alpha and beta TCR counts.

TCRdb reanalysed the 5' RACE reads using MiXCR and keeps one entry per CDR3 protein. The sample holds 13,000 or so distinct CDR3 sequences; under 6% are singletons and the top ten take around 25%. Stated time point: sample taken at primary tumor resection. This CDR3 region has 13 residues. Trimming removed 5 bases from V and 5 bases from J; junction bases left unmatched: 6. Germline V gene data show CDR1 as SGHRS and CDR2 as YFSETQ. This TCR derives from a male donor with early-stage non-small cell lung cancer. Sample: lung tumor tissue, taken at surgery. The rearrangement joins TRBV5-1 to TRBJ1-2; 7 bases line up with TRBD1. CDR3 nucleotide sequence: TGCGCCAGCAGTTCTGGGACAGCTTATGGCTACACCTTC. Amino acids: CASSSGTAYGYTF.